The source of this T cell receptor (beta chain) is a study of neurological immune-mediated disorders. Findings and caveats of the study: Private repertoires in all groups were suggested by the finding that expanded clones across subjects shared no CDR3 amino acid sequences.

This clonotype occurred many times. Its antigen remains unidentified. The cDNA came from 5'RACE, which used 10-nucleotide random UMIs. TCRdb recomputed calls from the 5' RACE reads with MiXCR, one row per CDR3 protein. This sample has 77,000 or so distinct CDR3 sequences; roughly 10% occur once, and the top ten carry about 1.7%. Between the trimmed V and J ends, which lost 5 bases and 7 bases, there was a span of 12 bases. Germline CDR1 reads DFQATT; CDR2 reads SNEGSKA (reference sequence). This CDR3 region has 13 residues. The V and J genes are TRBV20-1 and TRBJ1-6; weak D call: TRBD1 (5 bases). What was sequenced was PBMCs. This sequence originates from a man aged 45 to 65 in good health. Here the CDR3 reads CSAPTTANSPLHF. The CDR3 DNA is TGCAGTGCTCCCACGACAGCAAATTCACCCCTCCACTTT.